The 20 T cell receptor beta chains below all came from one sample that was sequenced in a study of OX40 agonist ivuxolimab in advanced cancers. Library generation was performed with the immunoSEQ multiplex PCR assay. Here the immuneACCESS table is served through TCRdb, limited to in-frame sequences with V and J called. Missing clones are a known gap in these copies; in checked studies unresolved V genes cover under half, and the rest lacks a known reason. The sample data list approximately 20,000 clones, and about 75% of these were observed just once. The leading ten clones occupy around 20% of the sample. Source: CD4+ or CD8+ T cells sorted from blood, taken in a trial of the OX40 agonist ivuxolimab. These receptors originate from an adult with an advanced solid tumor such as melanoma, head and neck, liver or kidney cancer.

The CDR3 coding sequence is TGTGCCAGCGGATTTACCGGGGAGCTGTTTTTT. Amino acids: CASGFTGELFF. The chain uses TRBV6-5 and TRBJ2-2, with unresolved D. V was trimmed by 8 bases and J by 5 bases, leaving 6 bases between them. This CDR3 spans 11 amino acids. Germline V CDR1 and CDR2: MNHEY, SVGAGI.

This clone was detected a few times. The V and J genes are TRBV6-1 and TRBJ2-1; maybe TRBD2 (6 bases). The CDR3 loop spans 13 amino acids. V shed 8 bases and J shed 4 bases, with 12 bases lying between them. The germline CDR1 and CDR2 sequences are MNHNS and SASEGT. In nucleotides, the CDR3 is TGTGCCAGCCAGCTCGGGGGTTACAATGAGCAGTTCTTC. Translation: CASQLGGYNEQFF.

The chain uses TRBV4-2 and TRBJ1-5; 10 bases fit TRBD1. Germline CDR1 is LGHNA and CDR2 is YNFKEQ. J lost 1 base, V lost 0 bases, and 9 bases had no gene match. CDR3 length: 19 amino acids. The CDR3 nucleotides are TGTGCCAGCAGCCAAGACCCCGGGACAGGGGAATTCAGCAATCAGCCCCAGCATTTT. Encoded protein: CASSQDPGTGEFSNQPQHF.

V usage is TRBV19 and J usage is TRBJ2-3; 9 bases match TRBD1. This CDR3 contains 15 residues. Trimming removed 5 bases from V and 4 bases from J; junction bases left unmatched: 7. The germline V gene encodes CDR1 LNHDA and CDR2 SQIVND (reference sequence). The DNA for the CDR3 is TGTGCCAGTAGTTTTACAGGGGGCGTCGCAGATACGCAGTATTTT. Its translation: CASSFTGGVADTQYF.

The V call is TRBV7-9, the J call TRBJ1-1, with D unresolved. V was shortened by 1 base and J by 0 bases, with 9 bases between the two germline ends. The CDR3 has 15 residues. Germline loops: CDR1 SEHNR, CDR2 FQNEAQ (reference sequence). The CDR3 DNA follows: TGTGCCAGCAGCTTAGAGGGCACGGTGAACACTGAAGCTTTCTTT. Translation: CASSLEGTVNTEAFF.

The chain couples TRBV4-2 to TRBJ2-6; no firm D call. The V gene's germline CDR1 is LGHNA and CDR2 YNFKEQ. The CDR3 loop spans 16 amino acids. V lost 0 bases and J lost 0, with 6 bases in between. The CDR3 loop is CASSQDSSSGANVLTF. The CDR3 nucleotides read TGTGCCAGCAGCCAAGACAGCTCCTCTGGGGCCAACGTCCTGACTTTC.

This rearrangement joins TRBV19 to TRBJ1-1; D is undetermined. Trimming shortened V by 1 base and J by 6 bases, and 9 bases separated the two germline ends. Per germline, CDR1 LNHDA and CDR2 SQIVND (reference sequence). This CDR3 has 13 amino acids. This chain's CDR3 is CASSIVVGAEAFF. The CDR3 region has the DNA TGTGCCAGTAGTATAGTGGTCGGGGCTGAAGCTTTCTTT.

The rearrangement joins TRBV9 to TRBJ2-1; 8 bases fit TRBD2. J lost 5 bases, V lost 3 bases, and 7 bases had no gene match. Looked up from germline, CDR1 is SGDLS and CDR2 is YYNGEE. The CDR3 loop spans 15 amino acids. CDR3 in amino acids: CASSERGGANNEQFF. CDR3 DNA: TGTGCCAGCAGCGAACGGGGGGGAGCCAACAATGAGCAGTTCTTC.

V usage is TRBV10-3 and J usage is TRBJ2-2; D call uncertain. The CDR3 totals 18 residues. V was cut by 2 bases and J by 2 bases, with 18 bases left in between. Germline V gene lookup returns CDR1 ENHRY and CDR2 SYGVKD. CDR3 residues: CAISEPARTNFNTGELFF. CDR3 DNA: TGTGCCATCAGTGAGCCGGCCCGAACTAACTTTAACACCGGGGAGCTGTTTTTT.

This chain connects TRBV7-2 to TRBJ2-7, with D hard to call. Germline CDR1 SGHTA, CDR2 FQGNSA. V was clipped by 10 bases and J by 0 bases, with 16 bases between them. The CDR3 extends over 14 amino acids. The CDR3 loop is CATKLLPSSYEQYF. The CDR3, as DNA: TGTGCCACCAAACTCCTCCCCTCCTCCTACGAGCAGTACTTC.

The chain has TRBV29-1 and TRBJ2-3; D is undetermined. The CDR3 has 10 amino acids. The V gene's germline CDR1 is SQVTM and CDR2 ANQGSEA. Trimming took off 6 bases at V and 2 bases at J, with 3 bases between the two ends. CDR3 residues: CSVFTDTQYF. CDR3 DNA sequence: TGCAGCGTGTTCACAGATACGCAGTATTTT.

The rearrangement uses TRBV21-1 and TRBJ2-5; the listed D gene, TRBD2, was not tested against the DNA. TRBV21-1 is a pseudogene. This CDR3 has 16 residues. The CDR3 protein is CASSTNRGGSSETQYF. The DNA of the CDR3 is TGTGCCAGCAGCACCAACCGGGGGGGCAGTAGCGAGACCCAGTACTTC.

In this sample, this clone turned up a few times. The gene calls are TRBV4-3 and TRBJ1-6; 7 bases match TRBD1. The germline gives CDR1 LGHNA, CDR2 YSLEER. Unmatched junction bases numbered 1, after V lost 3 bases and J lost 5 bases. The CDR3 sequence is 14 residues long. This chain's CDR3 is CASSQTGHNSPLHF. The CDR3, as DNA: TGCGCCAGCAGCCAGACAGGGCATAATTCACCCCTCCACTTT.

The chain is built from TRBV4-3 and TRBJ2-4; D uncertain. Germline assignment: CDR1 LGHNA and CDR2 YSLEER. This CDR3 contains 14 residues. V gave up 0 bases and J gave up 6 bases, with 9 bases separating them. CDR3 sequence reads: CASSQDRLPNIQYF. The CDR3, as DNA: TGCGCCAGCAGCCAAGATCGGCTCCCAAACATTCAGTACTTC.

The chain employs TRBV2 and TRBJ2-7, with D perhaps TRBD1 (6 bases). CDR3 length: 14 residues. The germline V and J ends were trimmed by 8 bases and 0 bases, with 14 bases remaining between them. The germline CDR1 and CDR2 sequences are SNHLY and FYNNEI. CDR3 DNA sequence: TGTGCCAGCGGACGAGCACAGGGCTCCTACGAGCAGTACTTC. It codes for CASGRAQGSYEQYF.

The chain is built from TRBV7-9 and TRBJ1-4; no clear D gene. Looked up from germline, CDR1 is SEHNR and CDR2 is FQNEAQ (reference sequence). CDR3 length equals 14 residues. Trimming took 1 base from V and 8 from J, leaving 11 bases between them. CDR3 in amino acids: CASSLDRGQEKLFF. The CDR3, as DNA: TGTGCCAGCAGCTTAGATCGCGGTCAGGAAAAACTGTTTTTT.

The chain recombines TRBV4-3 with TRBJ2-1; 8 positions match TRBD2. Trimming at V came to 4 bases and at J to 4 bases, leaving 12 bases not matched to a gene. The germline V gene has CDR1 LGHNA and CDR2 YSLEER. This CDR3 is 17 amino acids long. The CDR3 DNA follows: TGCGCCAGCAGCCCCCAATTAGTCGGGACTAGTTACAATGAGCAGTTCTTC. This encodes CASSPQLVGTSYNEQFF.

J is TRBJ2-3 and V is TRBV5-4, with no clear D. V was trimmed by 2 bases and J by 2 bases, leaving 9 bases between them. Germline-derived CDR1 and CDR2 are SGHNT and YYREEE (reference sequence). The CDR3 loop spans 14 amino acids. CDR3 bases: TGTGCCAGCAGCTTTCGGGCCGCCACAGATACGCAGTATTTT. Amino acids: CASSFRAATDTQYF.

This chain connects TRBV4-3 to TRBJ1-2, with no clear D. Germline values: CDR1 LGHNA, CDR2 YSLEER. Trimming removed 1 base at V and 4 bases at J, with 10 bases between. The CDR3 loop spans 14 amino acids. In nucleotides, the CDR3 is TGCGCCAGCAGCCAAGTAGTAGGGAGCTATGGCTACACCTTC. Translating it yields CASSQVVGSYGYTF.

Remarks on this clone: This specimen includes other DNA sequences encoding the same CDR3. CDR3 sequence: CATSRERTPNTGELFF. As DNA, the CDR3 is TGTGCCACCAGCAGAGAGCGGACACCGAACACCGGGGAGCTGTTTTTT. The rearrangement links TRBV15 to TRBJ2-2; tentative D call: TRBD1 (5 bases). V was cut by 0 bases and J by 0 bases, with 8 bases left in between. CDR3 length: 16 residues. Germline V CDR1 and CDR2: LNHNV, YYDKDF (reference sequence).